One and the same sample provided the 20 T cell receptor beta chains below, sequenced in a study of memory CD4+ T cells and cytomegalovirus serostatus. Single viable CD3+CD4+CD8-CD45RO+ cells were sorted as the memory CD4+ T cells. Repertoires were generated with immunoSEQ multiplex PCR, while TCRdb's copy carries only in-frame clones and drops some. The sample lists roughly 64,000 clones; roughly 80% were seen once. Specimen: memory CD4+ T cells from blood. The receptors come from an adult in good health and CMV-seronegative.

The table lists this clone with a few counts. The chain joins TRBV10-3 to TRBJ2-7; TRBD2 matches at 12 bases. J lost 5 bases, V lost 4 bases, and 6 bases had no gene match. The germline V gene has CDR1 ENHRY and CDR2 SYGVKD. CDR3 length: 15 residues. CDR3 sequence reads: CAISALAGGPDEQYF. The CDR3 bases are TGTGCCATCAGTGCCCTAGCGGGAGGGCCAGACGAGCAGTACTTC.

The CDR3 protein is CASRPGDRAEKEAFF. As DNA, the CDR3 is TGTGCCAGTAGGCCCGGAGACAGGGCAGAAAAGGAAGCTTTCTTT. This chain joins TRBV19 and TRBJ1-1; TRBD1 aligns across 7 bases. The trim removed 6 bases at V and 8 bases at J, leaving 15 bases unmatched. The CDR3 is 15 amino acids. Germline CDR1 reads LNHDA; CDR2 reads SQIVND (reference sequence).

This rearrangement joins TRBV18 to TRBJ1-4; TRBD1 is a possible D gene (6 bases). Germline-derived CDR1 and CDR2 are KGHSH and LQKENI. The V gene lost 5 bases and the J gene lost 7 bases, with 17 bases spanning the gap. This CDR3 is 15 amino acids long. The CDR3 coding sequence is TGTGCCAGCTCAGAAGGAACAGGGTTGGGTGAAAAACTGTTTTTT. Encoded protein: CASSEGTGLGEKLFF.

The chain recombines TRBV5-6 with TRBJ1-2; 7 bases fit TRBD1. Germline-derived CDR1 and CDR2 are SGHDT and YYEEEE. The CDR3 contains 15 residues. Trimming removed 6 bases from V and 5 bases from J; junction bases left unmatched: 13. The DNA of the CDR3 is TGTGCCAGCACCTTCGGATTTGAGGGGGCTTATGGCTACACCTTC. Its protein product is CASTFGFEGAYGYTF. Full variable domain (missing parts from reference TRBV5-6 and TRBJ1-2): DAGVTQSPTHLIKTRGQQVTLRCSPKSGHDTVSWYQQALGQGPQFIFQYYEEEERQRGNFPDRFSGHQFPNYSSELNVNALLLGDSALYLCASTFGFEGAYGYTFGSGTRLTVV.

The chain uses TRBV28 and TRBJ2-7; D remains unclear. Germline V gene lookup returns CDR1 MDHEN and CDR2 SYDVKM. The CDR3 totals 13 residues. V lost 5 bases and J 6 bases, leaving 14 bases between the germline ends. CDR3 coding DNA: TGTGCCAGCAGTCCTGACGGCCTGTTCGAGCAGTACTTC. Translation: CASSPDGLFEQYF.

CDR3 nucleotide sequence: TGTGCCAGCACAGACTCTAGCACAGATACGCAGTATTTT. Amino acids: CASTDSSTDTQYF. J is TRBJ2-3 and V is TRBV6-5; D call uncertain. V lost 7 bases and J lost 0, with 8 bases in between. The CDR3 length is 13 residues. Germline-derived CDR1 and CDR2 are MNHEY and SVGAGI.

The chain joins TRBV7-2 to TRBJ1-1; D remains ambiguous. The CDR3 contains 10 residues. Germline-derived CDR1 and CDR2 are SGHTA and FQGNSA. The V end lost 6 bases, the J end lost 5 bases, and 4 bases lay between the germline ends. The CDR3 DNA sequence: TGTGCCAGCAGGGGGACTGAAGCTTTCTTT. It is translated as CASRGTEAFF.

This rearrangement joins TRBV9 to TRBJ2-1, with D perhaps being TRBD1 or TRBD2 (5 bases each). V shed 4 bases and J shed 0 bases, with 26 bases lying between them. The CDR3 consists of 20 residues. Germline lookup yields CDR1 SGDLS and CDR2 YYNGEE. CDR3 bases: TGTGCCAGCAGCCCAGGAGGTGCTAGCCAGGGTAGGGACTCCTACAATGAGCAGTTCTTC. It codes for CASSPGGASQGRDSYNEQFF.

Of note for this clone: Different DNA sequences within this sample yield the same CDR3. CDR3 nucleotides: TGTGCCAGCAGCGTAGGGCTAGCGGGAGTTTACAATGAGCAGTTCTTC. Translation gives CASSVGLAGVYNEQFF. This chain uses TRBV9 with TRBJ2-1, with 10 bases that match TRBD2. The CDR3 loop spans 16 amino acids. Germline lookup yields CDR1 SGDLS and CDR2 YYNGEE. With V trimmed by 0 bases and J by 4 bases, 4 bases remained unmatched.

V gene TRBV28 combines with J gene TRBJ1-2, with D possibly being TRBD1 (5 bases). The ends were cut back, 8 bases at V and 2 bases at J, with 6 bases in the middle. Germline V lookup: CDR1 MDHEN, CDR2 SYDVKM. This CDR3 is 11 amino acids long. DNA of the CDR3: TGTGCCAGCCGGGGGAACTATGGCTACACCTTC. Translated: CASRGNYGYTF.

This rearrangement joins TRBV4-2 to TRBJ1-2; D gene unclear. The CDR3 has 13 amino acids. V was cut by 1 base and J by 5 bases, with 8 bases left in between. Germline V gene lookup returns CDR1 LGHNA and CDR2 YNFKEQ. In DNA, the CDR3 is TGTGCCAGCAGCCAAGGGCTACCTTATGGCTACACCTTC. This gives the protein CASSQGLPYGYTF.

The chain carries TRBV18 and TRBJ1-3; possible D gene TRBD1, 6 bases. This CDR3 has 16 residues. The V end was cut by 3 bases, the J end by 0 bases, with 12 bases between. In germline, CDR1 is KGHSH, CDR2 LQKENI. CDR3 bases: TGTGCCAGCTCACCGGAGCAGGGGAACTCTGGAAACACCATATATTTT. Its translation: CASSPEQGNSGNTIYF.

The chain combines TRBV30 with TRBJ1-2, with D perhaps matching TRBD1 (6 bases). Per the germline V gene, CDR1 is GTSNPN and CDR2 is SVGIG (reference sequence). This CDR3 has 14 amino acids. V dropped 0 bases and J dropped 5 bases, with 13 bases sitting between them. The CDR3 region has the DNA TGTGCCTGGAGTGTAACAGGGCACGCGTATGGCTACACCTTC. This translates into CAWSVTGHAYGYTF.

The rearrangement links TRBV5-4 to TRBJ1-1; TRBD1 matches 7 bases. This CDR3 comprises 14 residues. With 2 bases clipped from V and 7 bases from J, the junction kept 8 bases outside the gene matches. In germline, CDR1 is SGHNT, CDR2 YYREEE (reference sequence). Here the CDR3 reads CASSFSGGQYEAFF. The CDR3 nucleotides are TGTGCCAGCAGCTTCAGTGGGGGACAGTATGAAGCTTTCTTT.

V is TRBV10-3 and J is TRBJ1-2; 10 positions agree with TRBD1. Trimming took 4 bases from V and 4 from J; bases not matched to a gene: 9. The CDR3 loop spans 16 amino acids. In germline, CDR1 is ENHRY, CDR2 SYGVKD. CDR3 amino acids: CAISGTGTGVSYGYTF. CDR3 nucleotide sequence: TGTGCCATCAGTGGGACAGGGACAGGGGTCTCCTATGGCTACACCTTC.

This chain connects TRBV5-8 to TRBJ1-1, with D perhaps TRBD1 (6 bases). V lost 6 bases and J lost 5, with 17 bases in between. The CDR3 extends over 14 amino acids. Germline V gene lookup returns CDR1 SGHTS and CDR2 YDEGEE. CDR3 sequence (DNA): TGTGCCAGCAAAGGAGGGGGGGTTTGGACTGAAGCTTTCTTT. Translated, it gives CASKGGGVWTEAFF.

In this sample, this clone is medium-sized. The V call is TRBV19, the J call TRBJ2-2; D remains ambiguous. Trimming left V 11 bases short and J 0 bases short, with 10 bases between. The CDR3 runs 13 residues. Per the germline V gene, CDR1 is LNHDA and CDR2 is SQIVND (reference sequence). CDR3 coding DNA: TGTGCCTCGTACCCCTCGAACACCGGGGAGCTGTTTTTT. Amino acids: CASYPSNTGELFF.

Details on this clone: A read error may produce the germline difference seen at one junction end. DNA for the CDR3: TGCAGCGTGCTTATACAGGGGAGCAGTCAGCCCCAGCATTTT. This sequence encodes CSVLIQGSSQPQHF. This chain connects TRBV29-1 to TRBJ1-5, with 7 positions matching TRBD1. This CDR3 contains 14 residues. Germline V gene data show CDR1 as SQVTM and CDR2 as ANQGSEA.

The chain employs TRBV19 and TRBJ2-4; 12 bases line up with TRBD2. V gave up 1 base and J gave up 3 bases; unmatched junction bases: 4. The CDR3 is 17 amino acids. Germline V gives CDR1 LNHDA, CDR2 SQIVND (reference sequence). The CDR3 region has the DNA TGTGCCAGTAGTATAGGACTAGCGGGAGCCCGCAAAAACATTCAGTACTTC. Amino acid sequence: CASSIGLAGARKNIQYF.

The chain carries TRBV11-2 and TRBJ1-1; D not certain. The CDR3 sequence is 13 residues long. Per the germline V gene, CDR1 is SGHAT and CDR2 is FQNNGV. The V and J ends lost 5 bases and 1 base respectively, with 8 bases between them. CDR3 sequence: CASSVQENTEAFF. Here the CDR3 DNA reads TGTGCCAGCAGCGTCCAGGAGAACACTGAAGCTTTCTTT.